A single sample is the source of the 25 T cell receptor beta chains below, sequenced in a study of beta chain features in type 1 diabetes (dated by TCRdb to the late 2010s). The method was the immunoSEQ multiplex PCR assay. All of the isolated RNA was reverse transcribed with the High Capacity cDNA Reverse Transcription Kit, so expressed TCRB transcripts were sequenced. TCRdb provides this immuneACCESS table in a form limited to in-frame rearrangements. Some clones are lacking; in checked studies, under half of them reflect an unresolved V gene, and why the rest are absent is not known. Across this sample there are hundreds of thousands of clones, with 15% to 19% seen only once. Clones ranked in the top ten supply 0.07% to 0.095% of the sample. The sample was naive CD4+ T cells from blood. The sample's cell subset or site, from its label and the paper: true naive CD4+ T cells. The receptors here all came from a man between 18 and 29 years old in good health.

This chain uses TRBV7-6 with TRBJ2-5; D perhaps matches TRBD2 (7 bases). The CDR3 loop spans 15 amino acids. Germline V gives CDR1 SGHVS, CDR2 FNYEAQ. The ends were cut back, 5 bases at V and 1 base at J, with 14 bases in the middle. CDR3 sequence (DNA): TGTGCCAGCAGCCCCCGGGGGGCCTTCCAAGAGACCCAGTACTTC. This codes for CASSPRGAFQETQYF. The variable domain in full, completed from reference TRBV7-6 and TRBJ2-5, reads GAGVSQSPRYKVTKRGQDVALRCDPISGHVSLYWYRQALGQGPEFLTYFNYEAQQDKSGLPNDRFSAERPEGSISTLTIQRTEQRDSAMYRCASSPRGAFQETQYFGPGTRLLVL.

The chain uses TRBV7-9 and TRBJ1-2; possibly TRBD1 for D (6 bases). The germline V gene encodes CDR1 SEHNR and CDR2 FQNEAQ (reference sequence). V shed 5 bases and J shed 3 bases, with 10 bases lying between them. This CDR3 has 13 residues. CDR3 amino acids: CASSIQGYYGYTF. CDR3 DNA sequence: TGTGCCAGCAGCATACAGGGTTACTATGGCTACACCTTC.

This clone was seen a few times. The genes are TRBV25-1 and TRBJ2-2; 7 bases agree with TRBD1. Germline CDR1 is MGHDK and CDR2 is SYGVNS. The ends lost 6 bases at V and 6 bases at J; junction bases unmatched: 7. This CDR3 region has 14 residues. CDR3 region: CASRRQGMAGELFF. The CDR3 DNA sequence: TGTGCCAGCAGACGACAGGGCATGGCCGGGGAGCTGTTTTTT.

The CDR3 region is CASSPATRQETQYF. The CDR3 DNA reads as TGCGCCAGCAGCCCGGCGACTAGGCAAGAGACCCAGTACTTC. The rearrangement uses TRBV5-1 and TRBJ2-5, with D possibly being TRBD2 (6 bases). The germline V gene encodes CDR1 SGHRS and CDR2 YFSETQ. Trimming removed 4 bases from V and 2 bases from J, with 12 bases in between. This CDR3 is built from 14 residues. Full variable domain (remainder filled in from reference TRBV5-1 and TRBJ2-5): KAGVTQTPRYLIKTRGQQVTLSCSPISGHRSVSWYQQTPGQGLQFLFEYFSETQRNKGNFPGRFSGRQFSNSRSEMNVSTLELGDSALYLCASSPATRQETQYFGPGTRLLVL.

The chain links TRBV9 to TRBJ1-2; TRBD1 might be the D (5 bases). V lost 3 bases and J lost 2, with 26 bases in between. CDR1 SGDLS and CDR2 YYNGEE come from the germline V gene. The CDR3 covers 19 residues. CDR3 DNA sequence: TGTGCCAGCAGCGCTCCCCCCGGGCAGGGACCCATCCTCAACTATGGCTACACCTTC. Its protein is CASSAPPGQGPILNYGYTF. The full variable domain, its missing parts supplied by reference TRBV9 and TRBJ1-2, is DSGVTQTPKHLITATGQRVTLRCSPRSGDLSVYWYQQSLDQGLQFLIQYYNGEERAKGNILERFSAQQFPDLHSELNLSSLELGDSALYFCASSAPPGQGPILNYGYTFGSGTRLTVV.

The table lists this clone with a few counts. This rearrangement joins TRBV11-1 to TRBJ2-7; 9 bases align to TRBD1. V shed 4 bases, J shed 4 bases, and the junction held 8 bases outside the gene matches. CDR3 length: 15 residues. CDR1 is SGHAT and CDR2 is FQDESV in the germline V gene (reference sequence). CDR3 nucleotides: TGTGCCAGCAGCTCAATGGACAGGGGTCGGTACGAGCAGTACTTC. Residues: CASSSMDRGRYEQYF.

Only a few counts were recorded for this clone. The chain employs TRBV10-3 and TRBJ1-5; no clear D gene. V lost 5 bases and J lost 3, with 11 bases in between. This CDR3 has 14 amino acids. In germline, CDR1 is ENHRY, CDR2 SYGVKD. CDR3: CAISPTVSNQPQHF. CDR3 bases: TGTGCCATCAGTCCGACGGTGTCCAATCAGCCCCAGCATTTT.

This clone was counted between two and nine times. The V and J genes are TRBV2 and TRBJ2-7; 11 bases map to TRBD1. The length of the CDR3 is 15 residues. Germline V gene lookup returns CDR1 SNHLY and CDR2 FYNNEI. V lost 3 bases to trimming and J lost 9 bases; unmatched junction nucleotides: 10. The CDR3, as DNA: TGTGCCAGCAGTGATGCCGGGACAGGGGGTGTTGTGCAGTACTTC. It specifies CASSDAGTGGVVQYF.

This clone has more than one count but fewer than ten. This chain joins TRBV30 and TRBJ1-3, with D possibly TRBD1 on 5 matching bases. This CDR3 is built from 12 residues. CDR1 is GTSNPN and CDR2 is SVGIG in the germline V gene (reference sequence). V was trimmed by 6 bases and J by 2 bases, leaving 8 bases between them. The CDR3 loop reads CACAGTGNTIYF. The CDR3, as DNA: TGTGCCTGCGCAGGGACTGGAAACACCATATATTTT. The full variable domain, with the rest looked up from reference TRBV30 and TRBJ1-3, is SQTIHQWPATLVQPVGSPLSLECTVEGTSNPNLYWYRQAAGRGLQLLFYSVGIGQISSEVPQNLSASRPQDRQFILSSKKLLLSDSGFYLCACAGTGNTIYFGEGSWLTVV.

The chain recombines TRBV9 with TRBJ2-3; 10 nucleotides agree with TRBD2. This CDR3 has 13 residues. Per germline, CDR1 SGDLS and CDR2 YYNGEE. V dropped 7 bases and J dropped 10; count of bases not matched to a gene: 9. CDR3 in DNA: TGTGCCAGCGGGCTAGCGGGAGATGGCCCGCAGTATTTT. Encoded protein: CASGLAGDGPQYF.

The CDR3 bases are TGTGCCAGCAGTCCGGGCCTTAGCAATCAGCCCCAGCATTTT. It is translated as CASSPGLSNQPQHF. This rearrangement joins TRBV6-1 to TRBJ1-5; D is unresolved. The CDR3 consists of 14 residues. Deletions cut 5 bases from V and 0 bases from J, with 8 bases between. Germline V gene data show CDR1 as MNHNS and CDR2 as SASEGT.

Only a few counts were recorded for this clone. Other DNA sequences in this specimen translate into the identical CDR3. The chain couples TRBV5-4 to TRBJ2-1; D not resolved. The CDR3 spans 12 residues. The germline gives CDR1 SGHNT, CDR2 YYREEE (reference sequence). The V gene lost 3 bases and the J gene lost 4 bases, with 5 bases spanning the gap. The CDR3 is CASSSPYNEQFF. The CDR3 DNA reads TGTGCCAGCAGCTCGCCGTACAATGAGCAGTTCTTC.

V usage is TRBV6-5 and J usage is TRBJ1-1; D uncertain. V lost 5 bases to trimming and J lost 1 base, with 14 bases between them. Germline V gives CDR1 MNHEY, CDR2 SVGAGI. The CDR3 loop spans 15 amino acids. CDR3 nucleotides: TGTGCCAGCAGTCCCCGAGGAGGGCGGAACACTGAAGCTTTCTTT. Its protein product is CASSPRGGRNTEAFF.

V is TRBV7-9 and J is TRBJ2-7, with 8 positions matching TRBD2. The CDR3 runs 15 residues. From germline, CDR1 is SEHNR and CDR2 FQNEAQ (reference sequence). J was trimmed by 3 bases and V by 5 bases; bases with no gene match: 9. CDR3 in DNA: TGTGCCAGCAGCCTCTATCGGGGGGGCGACTACGAGCAGTACTTC. Translated: CASSLYRGGDYEQYF.

In its sample, this clone was seen a few times. The chain uses TRBV25-1 and TRBJ1-1; 7 bases align to TRBD1. The CDR3 totals 12 residues. Unmatched junction bases numbered 5, after V lost 7 bases and J lost 6 bases. Looked up from germline, CDR1 is MGHDK and CDR2 is SYGVNS. This chain's CDR3 is CASISGGAEAFF. The CDR3 bases are TGTGCCAGCATCTCAGGGGGGGCTGAAGCTTTCTTT.

V and J are TRBV7-3 and TRBJ1-2, with D hard to call. Trimming shortened V by 2 bases and J by 7 bases, and 11 bases separated the two germline ends. In germline, CDR1 is SGHTA, CDR2 FQGTGA. This CDR3 is 13 amino acids long. The CDR3 is CASSLDFNSGYTF. The CDR3 nucleotides are TGTGCCAGCAGCTTAGATTTTAACAGTGGCTACACCTTC.

This clone came up a few times. The V gene is TRBV4-1, the J gene TRBJ2-4, with no clear D. This CDR3 has 14 amino acids. The V and J ends lost 1 base and 4 bases respectively, with 8 bases between them. Germline CDR1 reads MGHRA; CDR2 reads YSYEKL. This chain's CDR3 is CASSQVYRKNIQYF. CDR3 coding DNA: TGCGCCAGCAGCCAAGTATACAGAAAAAACATTCAGTACTTC.

This clone was seen more than once but under ten times. This chain connects TRBV9 to TRBJ2-7; D perhaps matches TRBD2 (5 bases). Germline CDR1 and CDR2: SGDLS and YYNGEE. CDR3 length: 14 residues. Trimming cost V 4 bases and J 3 bases, with 14 bases left between them. Here the CDR3 DNA reads TGTGCCAGCAGCCCCCGCGTACTAGGCTACGAGCAGTACTTC. Translated, it gives CASSPRVLGYEQYF.

This clone was observed a handful of times. The genes are TRBV28 and TRBJ2-5; no reliable D call. The germline gives CDR1 MDHEN, CDR2 SYDVKM. Trimming took off 11 bases at V and 5 bases at J, with 18 bases between the two ends. The CDR3 is made up of 13 amino acids. The CDR3 sequence is CAWSLPGRETQYF. The CDR3 bases are TGTGCCTGGAGTCTTCCGGGTAGGGAGACCCAGTACTTC.

This chain connects TRBV2 to TRBJ2-3; 7 bases fit TRBD1. The germline V gene encodes CDR1 SNHLY and CDR2 FYNNEI. The CDR3 is made up of 14 amino acids. With 7 bases clipped from V and 4 bases from J, the junction kept 8 bases outside the gene matches. CDR3 DNA: TGTGCCAGCACCTACAGGGGCGCCGCAGATACGCAGTATTTT. The encoded protein is CASTYRGAADTQYF. The full variable domain, rest sourced from reference TRBV2 and TRBJ2-3, is EPEVTQTPSHQVTQMGQEVILRCVPISNHLYFYWYRQILGQKVEFLVSFYNNEISEKSEIFDDQFSVERPDGSNFTLKIRSTKLEDSAMYFCASTYRGAADTQYFGPGTRLTVL.

This clone was picked up a small number of times. V gene TRBV9 combines with J gene TRBJ1-1; no definite D call. V was cut by 4 bases and J by 1 base, with 8 bases left in between. The CDR3 totals 13 residues. From germline, CDR1 is SGDLS and CDR2 YYNGEE. For the CDR3, the DNA is TGTGCCAGCAGCCCACTGTCGAACACTGAAGCTTTCTTT. Protein: CASSPLSNTEAFF.

The CDR3 DNA follows: TGTGCCAGCAGACCGACAGGGTGGCAACAGCCCCAGCATTTT. It specifies CASRPTGWQQPQHF. This chain joins TRBV6-5 and TRBJ1-5; 7 positions match TRBD1. The germline V gene encodes CDR1 MNHEY and CDR2 SVGAGI. The CDR3 loop spans 14 amino acids. After removal of 6 bases from V and 7 bases from J, the junction contained 9 bases not matched to a gene.

This clone was seen a handful of times. J is TRBJ1-1 and V is TRBV27; 8 bases are shared with TRBD1. V was clipped by 5 bases and J by 0 bases; unmatched bases: 11. CDR1 is MNHEY and CDR2 is SMNVEV in the germline V gene (reference sequence). The CDR3 has 17 residues. In nucleotides, the CDR3 is TGTGCCAGCAGTCGGCACAGGGGGACTTTACTGAACACTGAAGCTTTCTTT. Translating it yields CASSRHRGTLLNTEAFF.

This chain joins TRBV9 and TRBJ2-6; no reliable D call. The CDR3 covers 16 residues. Germline loops: CDR1 SGDLS, CDR2 YYNGEE. Trimming removed 5 bases from V and 2 bases from J, with 14 bases in between. The CDR3 here is CASSHSGWPGANVLTF. The CDR3 DNA is TGTGCCAGCAGTCATAGTGGATGGCCTGGGGCCAACGTCCTGACTTTC.

This sequence joins TRBV10-3 and TRBJ2-7; 7 bases agree with TRBD1. The germline CDR1 and CDR2 sequences are ENHRY and SYGVKD. Losses at the gene ends were 5 bases for V and 2 bases for J; bases not matched to a gene: 9. CDR3 length equals 15 residues. The CDR3 sequence: CAISIAGTEAYEQYF. The CDR3 DNA is TGTGCCATCAGTATAGCCGGGACAGAAGCCTACGAGCAGTACTTC.